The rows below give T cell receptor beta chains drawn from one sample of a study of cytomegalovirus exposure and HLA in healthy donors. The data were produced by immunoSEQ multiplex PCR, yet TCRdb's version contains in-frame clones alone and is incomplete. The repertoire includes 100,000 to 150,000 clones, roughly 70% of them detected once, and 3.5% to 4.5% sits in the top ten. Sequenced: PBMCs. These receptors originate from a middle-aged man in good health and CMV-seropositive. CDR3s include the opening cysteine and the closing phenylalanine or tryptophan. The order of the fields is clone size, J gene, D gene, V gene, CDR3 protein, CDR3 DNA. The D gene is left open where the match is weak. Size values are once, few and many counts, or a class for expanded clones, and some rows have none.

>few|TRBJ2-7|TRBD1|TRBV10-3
CAIGTGASYEQYF
TGTGCCATCGGGACAGGAGCCTCCTACGAGCAGTACTTC
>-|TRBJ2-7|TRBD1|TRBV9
CASSVGQGVSYEQYF
TGTGCCAGCAGCGTCGGACAGGGGGTCTCCTACGAGCAGTACTTC
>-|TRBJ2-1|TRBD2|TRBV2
CASSEPGLAGNYNEQFF
TGTGCCAGCAGTGAGCCGGGACTAGCGGGAAACTACAATGAGCAGTTCTTC
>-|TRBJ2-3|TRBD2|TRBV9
CASSFSGAQDTQYF
TGTGCCAGCAGCTTTAGCGGGGCCCAGGATACGCAGTATTTT
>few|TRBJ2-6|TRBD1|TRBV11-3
CASSYGTAGANVLTF
TGTGCCAGCAGCTACGGGACAGCTGGGGCCAACGTCCTGACTTTC
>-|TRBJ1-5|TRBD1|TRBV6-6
CASSYKVQGAGQPQHF
TGTGCCAGCAGTTACAAAGTACAGGGGGCCGGTCAGCCCCAGCATTTT
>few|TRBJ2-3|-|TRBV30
CAWSLREVTQYF
TGTGCCTGGAGTCTTAGGGAGGTGACGCAGTATTTT
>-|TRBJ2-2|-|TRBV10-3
CAISEAQGGTGELFF
TGTGCCATCAGTGAAGCTCAGGGTGGGACCGGGGAGCTGTTTTTT
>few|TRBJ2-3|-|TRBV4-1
CASRTTRARGPDTQYF
TGCGCCAGCAGAACAACTAGAGCGAGAGGTCCAGATACGCAGTATTTT
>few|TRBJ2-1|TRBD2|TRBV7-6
CASSLELAGPAEQFF
TGTGCCAGCAGCTTAGAACTAGCGGGGCCCGCTGAGCAGTTCTTC
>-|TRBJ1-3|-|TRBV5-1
CASSFGPGSGNTIYF
TGCGCCAGCAGCTTTGGCCCTGGCTCTGGAAACACCATATATTTT
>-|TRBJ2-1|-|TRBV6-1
CASSGGLNNEQFF
TGTGCCAGCAGTGGTGGGCTTAACAATGAGCAGTTCTTC